This record looks at one T cell receptor (beta chain) sequence and its context. Produced via immunoSEQ multiplex PCR; TCRdb's table is partial and in-frame only. The sample holds about 170,000 clones, around nine tenths seen once. This specimen comes from a study of blood T cell repertoires in COVID-19. Study-wide background: Sites in the United States, Italy and Spain provided acute and convalescent COVID-19 samples.

The CDR3 runs 17 residues. Trimming removed 0 bases from V and 0 bases from J, with 9 bases in between. Per germline, CDR1 LGHNA and CDR2 YSLEER. The sequence derives from a man aged 18 to 30 with active or convalescent COVID-19. The sequenced sample was peripheral blood. The rearrangement links TRBV4-3 to TRBJ1-6; D ambiguous. In DNA form, the CDR3 reads TGCGCCAGCAGCCAAGAAGCCTACAGCTCCTATAATTCACCCCTCCACTTT. Translation gives CASSQEAYSSYNSPLHF.